This TCR beta chain was recorded in a study of Ad26.COV2.S vaccination and SARS-CoV-2 variants (dated by TCRdb to the early 2020s). General notes on the study: Vaccine-arm donors came from COV1001, a multicentre, randomized, double-blind, placebo-controlled phase I-IIa trial of Ad26.COV2.S in healthy adults. Ad26.COV2.S was administered intramuscularly at a dose of 5x10^10 or 1x10^11 viral particles, either as one shot or as two shots given 56 days apart. Investigators did not know the trial group allocation while performing experiments and assessing outcomes. The TCR-sequenced set comprised around 32 samples: about 19 Ad26.COV2.S vaccine recipients, 5 placebo recipients and 8 SARS-CoV-2 convalescent individuals. Sequencing of the TCRbeta repertoire served to evaluate the specificity and breadth of SARS-CoV-2-reactive T cell receptors following Ad26.COV2.S vaccination. Trial participants were randomized into five groups of five: low-dose or high-dose Ad26.COV2.S given once or twice, or placebo on both occasions.

What this sample's treatment or condition label stands for: around 19 received Ad26.COV2.S at low or high dose, single or two shots; 5 received placebo; per-sample allocation not given. For vaccine and placebo recipients, the sequenced repertoires came from samples collected on day 63 after the first injection. In Cohort 1b, roughly 26 adults aged 18-55 years were enrolled at a single site in Boston, USA, between 29 July and 7 August 2020. Ad26.COV2.S was a replication-incompetent adenovirus type 26 vector expressing a prefusion-stabilized SARS-CoV-2 spike protein from the original Wuhan strain. Counted from cysteine to phenylalanine, this CDR3 has 15 amino acids. Only the CDR3 portion is preserved as DNA: 45 bases, with reading frame beginning at the first base. Looking up the germline V gene yields CDR1 MGHRA and CDR2 YSYEKL. Germline trimming amounts to 1 base on V and 13 bases on J, with 9 as the count of junction bases outside the gene matches.

Study-level results and caveats: It was noted by the authors that total T cell responses may have been underestimated by the TCR breadth and depth analyses. Substantial breadth of spike-specific CD8+ and CD4+ T cell responses was reported after vaccination. Comparing responses between vaccine doses or regimens was not something the study was powered to do. Spike-specific TCR breadth was higher in Ad26.COV2.S recipients than in placebo recipients (P = 0.0014). Comparable non-spike TCR breadth was observed between vaccine and placebo recipients, consistent with only spike being contained in the vaccine.

TCRbeta CDR3 regions were sequenced with the immunoSEQ Assay. After extraction, genomic DNA underwent amplification by bias-controlled multiplex PCR, followed by high-throughput sequencing. In the source study's methods: To quantify the absolute abundance of every unique TCRbeta CDR3 region, sequences were collapsed and filtered. Usable DNA was measured by amplifying reference genes present in all nucleated cells, and TCRbeta template counts were normalized to that usable DNA to estimate T cell fraction. Repertoire TCRs were annotated as SARS-CoV-2-specific when V gene, CDR3 amino acid sequence and J gene were exactly matched to a known reactive TCR set. The reference SARS-CoV-2 TCR set was obtained from MIRA and was filtered for enrichment in COVID-19-positive ImmuneCODE repertoires, whereby public or cross-reactive TCRs were removed. Based on the MIRA antigens, annotated TCRs were further analysed at the level of specific ORF or position within ORF. Depth was the summed frequency of annotated unique rearrangements, while breadth was defined as annotated unique rearrangements over total unique productive rearrangements. Two-sided Wilcoxon rank-sum tests were used to compare TCR breadth between groups. TCRdb stores this immuneACCESS table with in-frame sequences only. Part of the clones is absent; in the studies checked, under half of the shortfall reflects unresolved V genes, and no reason is known for the rest. The V and J calls and the clone size are those of that table, but D and trimming were determined from the DNA. The sample table records roughly 380,000 clones; roughly 91% of these occur just once. About 3.4% of the sample is in the top ten clones.

About this clone: Its recognized antigen is unknown. There are no base qualities to consult, and no much larger clone falls within one base.

This chain joins TRBV4-1 to TRBJ1-6; 8 of the junction bases match TRBD1. The receptor was derived from a person aged 18-65 years who received the Ad26.COV2.S COVID-19 vaccine or a placebo. Sequencing used peripheral blood, obtained in a trial of Ad26.COV2.S vaccine versus placebo. The CDR3 region has the sequence CASSQAGQGNLPLHF. The sequenced DNA is TGCGCCAGCAGCCAAGCTGGACAGGGCAACTTGCCCCTCCACTTT.